This T cell receptor beta chain was identified during a study of blood T cell repertoires in COVID-19. Overall study context: Whether acute or convalescent, the COVID-19 samples came from the United States, Italy and Spain.

This CDR3 contains 17 residues. Germline assignment: CDR1 SGDLS and CDR2 YYNGEE. The V end was cut by 0 bases, the J end by 4 bases, with 16 bases between. As handled by the study authors: Amplification from reference gene primers served as the basis for estimated nucleated cell counts. Clones were read by immunoSEQ multiplex PCR, and TCRdb kept only the in-frame ones, dropping some. The V and J calls and the clone size are those of that table, but D and trimming were determined from the DNA. The table shows about 270,000 clones, with about four fifths occurring only once. Sequencing was done on a sample of peripheral blood. The genes are TRBV9 and TRBJ2-2; tentative D call: TRBD2 (6 bases). The origin of this receptor is a woman aged 18-29 years with acute or convalescent COVID-19. CDR3: CASSVEGTGEGTGELFF. DNA of the CDR3: TGTGCCAGCAGCGTAGAGGGTACGGGAGAAGGCACCGGGGAGCTGTTTTTT.